These T cell receptor beta chains were read from a single sample in a study of beta chain features in type 1 diabetes. Profiled with immunoSEQ multiplex PCR; TCRdb holds only in-frame clones, not every one. This sample carries 300,000 to 400,000 clones, 7% to 10% of them seen once, and the ten largest clones take 1%. The sequencing input was central memory CD4+ T cells from blood. The receptors stem from a man aged 25 to 40 with type 1 diabetes. The CDR3 runs from the conserved cysteine through the conserved F or W. A D gene is named only where the DNA matches it firmly. Size tells how often a clone was seen (once, few, many) or the class of an expanded clone, and some rows leave it out.

V	size	D	J	DNA	CDR3
TRBV7-2	many	.	TRBJ2-7	TGTGCCAGCAGCTTAGGGCCGGACAGGCAGTACTTC	CASSLGPDRQYF
TRBV5-1	many	TRBD1	TRBJ2-2	TGCGCCAGCAGCGAGACAGGGGGCTGGACCGGGGAGCTGTTTTTT	CASSETGGWTGELFF
TRBV15	.	.	TRBJ1-6	TGTGCCACCAGCAGAGCCCGGGTAGGGAATTCACCCCTCCACTTT	CATSRARVGNSPLHF
TRBV5-1	few	TRBD2	TRBJ2-3	TGCGCCAGCAGCTTGGTAGCGGGGGGCACAGATACGCAGTATTTT	CASSLVAGGTDTQYF
TRBV10-3	many	.	TRBJ1-6	TGTGCCATCAGTGTTAAGCACAGGGAAGGTTCACCCCTCCACTTT	CAISVKHREGSPLHF
TRBV25-1	.	.	TRBJ2-3	TGTGCCAGCAGTGGTGAGACAGATACGCAGTATTTT	CASSGETDTQYF
TRBV19	.	.	TRBJ1-2	TGTGCCAGTAGTATCGGACGGGGGTCCTATGGCTACACCTTC	CASSIGRGSYGYTF
TRBV25-1	.	TRBD1	TRBJ1-2	TGTGCCAGCAGTGAAGGGGGGAAGGGGGCTGGCTACACCTTC	CASSEGGKGAGYTF
TRBV9	few	TRBD2	TRBJ2-7	TGTGCCAGCAGCGAAAGACCTAGCGGGGCTTCTTACGAGCAGTACTTC	CASSERPSGASYEQYF
TRBV4-3	.	TRBD1	TRBJ1-2	TGCGCCAGCAGCCACAGACAGGGACATGGCTACACCTTC	CASSHRQGHGYTF
TRBV10-1	few	.	TRBJ2-5	TGCGCCAGCAGTGGGATAGCGGGGACAGAAGAGACCCAGTACTTC	CASSGIAGTEETQYF
TRBV10-3	many	.	TRBJ1-1	TGTGCCATCAGTGAGTCAAAGGGTCCTGAAGCTTTCTTT	CAISESKGPEAFF
TRBV28	many	.	TRBJ1-6	TGTGCCAGCAGTCTACCCAGGACAAATTCACCCCTCCACTTT	CASSLPRTNSPLHF
TRBV5-6	.	.	TRBJ1-4	TGTGCCAGCAGCGAATCCTACTTGCCGTTTGGGGAAAAACTGTTTTTT	CASSESYLPFGEKLFF
TRBV6-5	.	.	TRBJ1-5	TGTGCCAGCAGTTACGAAAGGGGGCAGCCCCAGCATTTT	CASSYERGQPQHF
TRBV2	.	.	TRBJ1-4	TGTGCCAGCAGTAGGGACCGGGGAGTTAATGAAAAACTGTTTTTT	CASSRDRGVNEKLFF
TRBV9	.	TRBD1	TRBJ1-2	TGTGCCAGCAGCGATAAACAGGGGGCCGGCTATGGCTACACCTTC	CASSDKQGAGYGYTF
TRBV6-5	.	.	TRBJ1-4	TGTGCCGCGGGCGGGTCGGCAACTAATGAAAAACTGTTTTTT	CAAGGSATNEKLFF
TRBV6-6	few	.	TRBJ1-1	TGTGCCAGCAGTCCGGACAGAAGGAAAGCTTTCTTT	CASSPDRRKAFF
TRBV11-2	many	.	TRBJ2-1	TGTGCCAGCAGCCCGGGGCCCTACAATGAGCAGTTCTTC	CASSPGPYNEQFF
TRBV30	few	.	TRBJ1-2	TGTGCCTGGAGTCGGCAGGGCTACTATGGCTACACCTTC	CAWSRQGYYGYTF